These 21 T cell receptor beta chains were sequenced from one sample in a study of post-analysis software for immune sequencing data. Study-wide results and caveats: Among five TRBV segments more frequent in patients than controls were TRBV5-6, TRBV5-1 and TRBV20-1.

These TCRs are of unknown antigen specificity. Unique molecular identifiers featured in each of the TCR beta cDNA libraries. TCRdb independently ran MiXCR on the PCR reads; one entry per CDR3 protein. The repertoire holds some 690,000 distinct CDR3 sequences, with roughly three fifths as singletons. The specimen was blood. The source of these receptors is a girl between 2 and 10 years old with multiple sclerosis.

The chain combines TRBV5-5 with TRBJ2-5; tentative D call: TRBD1 (5 bases). The J call could be wrong; TRBJ2-7 is a better fit for the DNA end. The CDR3 contains 15 residues. Germline assignment: CDR1 SGHKS and CDR2 YYEKEE (reference sequence). For the CDR3, the DNA is TGTGCCAGCAGCCCCCGTAGGGGATCCCCCTACGAGCAGTACTTC. It is translated as CASSPRRGSPYEQYF.

This clonotype was seen more than once but under ten times. V is TRBV27 and J is TRBJ2-7; unclear D gene. CDR3 size: 13 residues. V was trimmed by 5 bases and J by 7 bases, leaving 15 bases between them. The germline V gene has CDR1 MNHEY and CDR2 SMNVEV (reference sequence). The CDR3 DNA is TGTGCCAGCAGTCAAATACCCCTTGGAGAGCAGTACTTC. It translates to CASSQIPLGEQYF.

This chain uses TRBV7-3 with TRBJ2-3; no firm D call. The germline gives CDR1 SGHTA, CDR2 FQGTGA. V lost 0 bases, J lost 4 bases, and 5 bases lay in between. The CDR3 loop spans 13 amino acids. CDR3 DNA sequence: TGTGCCAGCAGCTTAACAATCCCAGATACGCAGTATTTT. This sequence encodes CASSLTIPDTQYF.

This chain connects TRBV5-1 to TRBJ1-6; perhaps TRBD1 as D (6 bases). Per germline, CDR1 SGHRS and CDR2 YFSETQ. This CDR3 region has 15 residues. V was clipped by 0 bases and J by 8 bases, with 12 bases between them. In DNA, the CDR3 is TGCGCCAGCAGCTTGGATCGGGGGCAGGATTCACCCCTCCACTTT. As protein: CASSLDRGQDSPLHF.

This clonotype was counted only a few times. The chain couples TRBV7-9 to TRBJ2-1; possible D gene TRBD2, 6 bases. The CDR3 spans 14 residues. V was shortened by 1 base and J by 7 bases, with 11 bases between the two germline ends. The germline gives CDR1 SEHNR, CDR2 FQNEAQ (reference sequence). The CDR3 protein is CASSLGAGWNEQFF. The CDR3 DNA sequence: TGTGCCAGCAGCTTAGGGGCGGGGTGGAATGAGCAGTTCTTC.

This clonotype was seen only a few times. V gene TRBV12-5 combines with J gene TRBJ2-5, with D perhaps assigned TRBD1 or TRBD2 (5 bases each). Per the germline V gene, CDR1 is LGHNT and CDR2 is FRNRAP. Trimming shortened V by 7 bases and J by 5 bases, and 23 bases separated the two germline ends. CDR3 size: 16 residues. The CDR3 nucleotides are TGTGCTAGTGTGAGAAGGGGCGGTAAGGGACCGGAGACCCAGTACTTC. Translated, it gives CASVRRGGKGPETQYF. The variable domain in full, with the rest retrieved from reference TRBV12-5 and TRBJ2-5, is DARVTQTPRHKVTEMGQEVTMRCQPILGHNTVFWYRQTMMQGLELLAYFRNRAPLDDSGMPKDRFSAEMPDATLATLKIQPSEPRDSAVYFCASVRRGGKGPETQYFGPGTRLLVL.

This clonotype was seen only a few times. This sequence joins TRBV4-1 and TRBJ1-2; tentative D call: TRBD1 (6 bases). CDR3 length equals 18 residues. The germline CDR1 and CDR2 sequences are MGHRA and YSYEKL. V lost 0 bases and J lost 4, with 21 bases in between. Here the CDR3 reads CASSQDGPRGLPTYGYTF. The CDR3 DNA follows: TGCGCCAGCAGCCAAGATGGTCCTCGGGGGCTCCCGACCTATGGCTACACCTTC.

The chain links TRBV7-3 to TRBJ2-7; unclear D gene. CDR3 size: 15 residues. V lost 5 bases and J 2 bases, leaving 16 bases between the germline ends. Germline V lookup: CDR1 SGHTA, CDR2 FQGTGA. Written as DNA, the CDR3 is TGTGCCAGCAGCCTGGGGTCCTCCTCGCCCTACGAGCAGTACTTC. Its translation is CASSLGSSSPYEQYF.

This clonotype showed up just once. V and J are TRBV13 and TRBJ2-7; TRBD2 aligns across 11 bases. The CDR3 runs 15 residues. In germline, CDR1 is PRHDT, CDR2 FYEKMQ (reference sequence). Unmatched junction bases numbered 5, after V lost 5 bases and J lost 2 bases. The CDR3 DNA is TGTGCCAGCAGCGCGACTAGCGGGATAACCTACGAGCAGTACTTC. This sequence encodes CASSATSGITYEQYF.

The chain is built from TRBV12-3 or TRBV12-4 and TRBJ1-1; D is unclear. With 3 bases removed from V and 3 bases from J, the gap between germline ends came to 8 bases. The CDR3 totals 13 residues. CDR3 nucleotides: TGTGCCAGCAGTTTTCAAATTTACACTGAAGCTTTCTTT. Translated, it gives CASSFQIYTEAFF.

The chain combines TRBV4-2 with TRBJ2-1; D is uncertain. CDR1 is LGHNA, CDR2 YNFKEQ, per germline. Trimming shortened V by 0 bases and J by 0 bases, and 9 bases separated the two germline ends. This CDR3 is 16 amino acids long. The DNA for the CDR3 is TGTGCCAGCAGCCAAGAACGGTTCAGCTCCTACAATGAGCAGTTCTTC. Protein sequence: CASSQERFSSYNEQFF.

This clonotype was observed a handful of times. The chain carries TRBV5-6 and TRBJ2-5; 10 positions agree with TRBD1. The germline V gene encodes CDR1 SGHDT and CDR2 YYEEEE. The junction had 6 bases not matched to a gene; V was cut back by 5 bases and J by 5 bases. CDR3 length: 14 amino acids. CDR3 loop: CASRLTGGQETQYF. CDR3 sequence (DNA): TGTGCCAGCAGGTTGACAGGGGGCCAGGAGACCCAGTACTTC.

The rearrangement joins TRBV20-1 to TRBJ2-3; 9 bases are shared with TRBD2. Per the germline V gene, CDR1 is DFQATT and CDR2 is SNEGSKA (reference sequence). With V trimmed by 3 bases and J by 2 bases, 9 bases remained unmatched. The CDR3 is 16 amino acids. In DNA, the CDR3 is TGCAGTGCTAGGGTAGCGGGGGCCCTTTTCACAGATACGCAGTATTTT. Encoded protein: CSARVAGALFTDTQYF.

The rearrangement links TRBV20-1 to TRBJ2-3; the match to TRBD2 covers 10 bases. V lost 4 bases to trimming and J lost 4 bases; unmatched junction nucleotides: 8. The CDR3 has 15 residues. The V gene's germline CDR1 is DFQATT and CDR2 SNEGSKA (reference sequence). DNA for the CDR3: TGCAGTGCTACCCTGCGTAGCGGGGGGTCAGATACGCAGTATTTT. Translation gives CSATLRSGGSDTQYF.

The chain joins TRBV11-2 to TRBJ2-3; 9 bases align to TRBD2. V dropped 8 bases and J dropped 4; count of bases not matched to a gene: 7. The CDR3 runs to 14 residues. From germline, CDR1 is SGHAT and CDR2 FQNNGV. This CDR3 reads CASVGGGAADTQYF. The CDR3 DNA reads TGTGCCAGCGTGGGCGGGGGGGCCGCAGATACGCAGTATTTT. Full variable domain (rest looked up from reference TRBV11-2 and TRBJ2-3): EAGVAQSPRYKIIEKRQSVAFWCNPISGHATLYWYQQILGQGPKLLIQFQNNGVVDDSQLPKDRFSAERLKGVDSTLKIQPAKLEDSAVYLCASVGGGAADTQYFGPGTRLTVL.

This clonotype has just a few counts. V usage is TRBV12-3 or TRBV12-4 and J usage is TRBJ2-3; 8 bases map to TRBD2. V lost 9 bases to trimming and J lost 4 bases; unmatched junction nucleotides: 9. This CDR3 has 14 amino acids. In DNA form, the CDR3 reads TGTGCCAGTTCCGCGGGAGGACTACCAGATACGCAGTATTTT. Its translation: CASSAGGLPDTQYF.

The chain has TRBV6-5 and TRBJ1-2; a possible D gene is TRBD1 (5 bases). The CDR3 is 12 amino acids. The V end lost 1 base, the J end lost 8 bases, and 8 bases lay between the germline ends. Germline V gives CDR1 MNHEY, CDR2 SVGAGI. CDR3 sequence reads: CASSYWGNGYTF. In DNA form, the CDR3 reads TGTGCCAGCAGTTACTGGGGGAACGGCTACACCTTC.

This clonotype was observed a few times. This chain links TRBV12-3 or TRBV12-4 with TRBJ2-4, with D uncertain. The germline V and J ends were trimmed by 3 bases and 8 bases, with 14 bases remaining between them. This CDR3 spans 14 amino acids. The CDR3: CASSFIRVVDIQYF. CDR3 sequence (DNA): TGTGCCAGCAGTTTTATAAGAGTCGTGGACATTCAGTACTTC.

This chain links TRBV5-6 with TRBJ1-5; 8 bases match TRBD1. The germline V gene encodes CDR1 SGHDT and CDR2 YYEEEE. The CDR3 length is 14 residues. V gave up 0 bases and J gave up 8 bases; unmatched junction bases: 4. CDR3 DNA sequence: TGTGCCAGCAGCTTGGGACAGGGGAATGAGCCCCAGCATTTT. It encodes CASSLGQGNEPQHF.

There are a few counts of this clonotype. V usage is TRBV9 and J usage is TRBJ2-5; 10 bases line up with TRBD2. The CDR3 covers 17 residues. Per germline, CDR1 SGDLS and CDR2 YYNGEE. J gave up 4 bases and V 0 bases, and 9 bases lay outside the gene matches. The chain's CDR3 is CASSVGSGRALVETQYF. The CDR3 nucleotides read TGTGCCAGCAGCGTAGGGAGCGGGAGGGCGCTCGTAGAGACCCAGTACTTC.

The rearrangement links TRBV6-2 or TRBV6-3 to TRBJ2-5; perhaps TRBD1 as D (6 bases). Trimming took 6 bases from V and 5 from J, leaving 19 bases between them. The CDR3 consists of 15 residues. The V gene's germline CDR1 is MNHEY and CDR2 SVGEGT. The CDR3 loop reads CASSREWGHRETQYF. The CDR3 nucleotides read TGTGCCAGCAGCCGCGAATGGGGGCATCGGGAGACCCAGTACTTC.